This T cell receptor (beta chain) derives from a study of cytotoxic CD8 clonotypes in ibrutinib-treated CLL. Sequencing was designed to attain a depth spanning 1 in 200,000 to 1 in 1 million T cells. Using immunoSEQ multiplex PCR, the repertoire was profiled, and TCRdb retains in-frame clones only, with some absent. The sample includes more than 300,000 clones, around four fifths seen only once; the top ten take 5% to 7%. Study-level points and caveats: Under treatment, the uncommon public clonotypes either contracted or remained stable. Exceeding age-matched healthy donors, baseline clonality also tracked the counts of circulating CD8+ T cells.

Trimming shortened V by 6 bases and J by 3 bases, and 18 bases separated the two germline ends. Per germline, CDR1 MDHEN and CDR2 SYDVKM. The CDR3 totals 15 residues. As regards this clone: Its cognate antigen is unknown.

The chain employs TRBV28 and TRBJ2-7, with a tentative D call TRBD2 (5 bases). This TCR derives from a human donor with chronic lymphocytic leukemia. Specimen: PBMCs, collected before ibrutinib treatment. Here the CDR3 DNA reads TGTGCCAGCAGGCGGGCGGCAGGTGCAGGCTACGAGCAGTACTTC. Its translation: CASRRAAGAGYEQYF. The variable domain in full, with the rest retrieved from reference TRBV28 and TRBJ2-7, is DVKVTQSSRYLVKRTGEKVFLECVQDMDHENMFWYRQDPGLGLRLIYFSYDVKMKEKGDIPEGYSVSREKKERFSLILESASTNQTSMYLCASRRAAGAGYEQYFGPGTRLTVT.